Below, 15 T cell receptor beta chains from the same sample are listed, as sequenced in a study of CD8 T cells in Susac syndrome. When the RNA was reverse transcribed, random hexamers were used with an input of about 0.45 to 1 ug. TCRdb used MiXCR to reprocess the immunoSEQ multiplex PCR reads, holding one entry per CDR3 protein. The sample consists of about 150,000 distinct CDR3 sequences, under 95% of them appearing once. The sample was CD4+ T cells from PBMCs. The source of these receptors is a human donor in good health.

The gene calls are TRBV12-3 or TRBV12-4 and TRBJ1-5; D ambiguous. This CDR3 has 12 residues. With 1 base removed from V and 4 bases from J, the gap between germline ends came to 2 bases. CDR3 sequence reads: CASSLENQPQHF. CDR3 DNA sequence: TGTGCCAGCAGTTTAGAGAATCAGCCCCAGCATTTT.

The chain has TRBV30 and TRBJ2-2, with D uncertain. The CDR3 consists of 15 residues. V lost 0 bases and J 5 bases, leaving 13 bases between the germline ends. Looked up from germline, CDR1 is GTSNPN and CDR2 is SVGIG (reference sequence). The CDR3 DNA follows: TGTGCCTGGAGTGTCATTGTTGGTGGAACCGGGGAGCTGTTTTTT. Its protein is CAWSVIVGGTGELFF.

The chain is built from TRBV4-3 and TRBJ1-6; possible D gene TRBD1, 6 bases. V lost 4 bases and J lost 8, with 18 bases in between. The CDR3 runs 16 residues. Germline values: CDR1 LGHNA, CDR2 YSLEER. CDR3 in DNA: TGCGCCAGCAGCCCTCAAAACAGGGTATGGGATTCACCCCTCCACTTT. Its protein product is CASSPQNRVWDSPLHF.

The chain is built from TRBV20-1 and TRBJ1-5; D not resolved. The CDR3 is made up of 15 amino acids. Looked up from germline, CDR1 is DFQATT and CDR2 is SNEGSKA (reference sequence). V was trimmed by 1 base and J by 0 bases, leaving 10 bases between them. The DNA of the CDR3 is TGCAGTGCTAGAGTCCAGACATCTAGCAATCAGCCCCAGCATTTT. It translates to CSARVQTSSNQPQHF.

This chain's CDR3 is CASSYSRDRAYQETQYF. In nucleotides, the CDR3 is TGTGCCAGCAGTTACTCGAGGGACAGGGCGTACCAAGAGACCCAGTACTTC. This rearrangement joins TRBV6-2 or TRBV6-3 to TRBJ2-5, with 9 bases matching TRBD1. CDR3 size: 17 residues. CDR1 and CDR2 from the germline V gene are MNHEY and SVGEGT. V was clipped by 0 bases and J by 0 bases; unmatched bases: 5.

In the case of this clonotype: Germline and junction disagree at one end, which may indicate a read error. The chain links TRBV19 to TRBJ2-1, with 11 bases matching TRBD1. Germline assignment: CDR1 LNHDA and CDR2 SQIVND (reference sequence). The CDR3 contains 15 residues. CDR3 in amino acids: CASRIGDRGYNEQFF. The CDR3 coding sequence is TGTGCCAGTAGAATAGGGGACAGGGGGTACAATGAGCAGTTCTTC.

The chain employs TRBV19 and TRBJ2-5, with TRBD1 as a possible D gene (6 bases). The CDR3 runs to 15 residues. Trimming left V 3 bases short and J 5 bases short, with 16 bases between. Germline V gene data show CDR1 as LNHDA and CDR2 as SQIVND (reference sequence). DNA of the CDR3: TGTGCCAGTAGTATGGCAGGGGCCCGGGCGGAGACCCAGTACTTC. Protein product: CASSMAGARAETQYF. Complete variable domain (other parts from reference TRBV19 and TRBJ2-5): DGGITQSPKYLFRKEGQNVTLSCEQNLNHDAMYWYRQDPGQGLRLIYYSQIVNDFQKGDIAEGYSVSREKKESFPLTVTSAQKNPTAFYLCASSMAGARAETQYFGPGTRLLVL.

This chain connects TRBV7-2 to TRBJ1-6; D ambiguous. Trimming shortened V by 2 bases and J by 7 bases, and 6 bases separated the two germline ends. CDR1 SGHTA and CDR2 FQGNSA come from the germline V gene. The CDR3 contains 13 residues. The CDR3: CASSLNQNSPLHF. For the CDR3, the DNA is TGTGCCAGCAGCTTAAACCAGAATTCACCCCTCCACTTT.

The J gene is TRBJ2-7, the V gene TRBV20-1; no firm D call. V lost 3 bases and J lost 5, with 11 bases in between. Germline V lookup: CDR1 DFQATT, CDR2 SNEGSKA (reference sequence). The CDR3 runs 12 residues. This CDR3 is CSARTRDHEQYF. The DNA for the CDR3 is TGCAGTGCTAGGACCCGCGACCACGAGCAGTACTTC.

J is TRBJ2-1 and V is TRBV7-2; D not resolved. V lost 0 bases, J lost 0 bases, and 9 bases lay in between. CDR3 length: 16 residues. CDR1 SGHTA and CDR2 FQGNSA come from the germline V gene. CDR3 bases: TGTGCCAGCAGCTTAGCGCCCCAGGCCTCCTACAATGAGCAGTTCTTC. It translates to CASSLAPQASYNEQFF. Complete variable domain (other parts from reference TRBV7-2 and TRBJ2-1): GAGVSQSPSNKVTEKGKDVELRCDPISGHTALYWYRQSLGQGLEFLIYFQGNSAPDKSGLPSDRFSAERTGGSVSTLTIQRTQQEDSAVYLCASSLAPQASYNEQFFGPGTRLTVL.

The chain is built from TRBV4-1 and TRBJ2-5, with TRBD2 matching 9 bases. V shed 1 base, J shed 1 base, and the junction held 4 bases outside the gene matches. Germline assignment: CDR1 MGHRA and CDR2 YSYEKL. CDR3 size: 16 residues. CDR3 amino acids: CASSQVPGLAQETQYF. The CDR3 DNA follows: TGCGCCAGCAGCCAAGTACCGGGACTAGCCCAAGAGACCCAGTACTTC.

This clonotype was picked up one time. The J gene is TRBJ2-4, the V gene TRBV4-3; tentative D call: TRBD1 (6 bases). The germline gives CDR1 LGHNA, CDR2 YSLEER. V lost 0 bases, J lost 8 bases, and 11 bases lay in between. The CDR3 loop spans 14 amino acids. Written as DNA, the CDR3 is TGCGCCAGCAGCCAAGATCGGCAGGGGCACATTCAGTACTTC. It translates to CASSQDRQGHIQYF.

The chain recombines TRBV10-3 with TRBJ1-2; 10 bases match TRBD1. The ends lost 11 bases at V and 8 bases at J; junction bases unmatched: 5. CDR1 and CDR2 from the germline V gene are ENHRY and SYGVKD. This CDR3 contains 11 residues. CDR3 sequence (DNA): TGTGCCTCGGGGACAGGGGAAGGCTACACCTTC. Amino acid sequence: CASGTGEGYTF.

In this sample, this clonotype turned up once. The chain couples TRBV12-3 or TRBV12-4 to TRBJ1-4; D remains unclear. V was shortened by 5 bases and J by 5 bases, with 15 bases between the two germline ends. The CDR3 extends over 15 amino acids. CDR3 nucleotides: TGTGCCAGCAGTCCCCCAGGAAGTCGGAATGAAAAACTGTTTTTT. Its protein is CASSPPGSRNEKLFF.

The gene calls are TRBV20-1 and TRBJ2-1; 8 bases are a match to TRBD1. V lost 3 bases and J lost 8; bases outside the gene matches: 6. The germline V gene encodes CDR1 DFQATT and CDR2 SNEGSKA (reference sequence). CDR3 length: 13 amino acids. CDR3: CSASGQGADEQFF. CDR3 DNA: TGCAGTGCTAGTGGCCAGGGGGCGGATGAGCAGTTCTTC.